This T cell receptor (beta chain) was recovered during a study of Ad26.COV2.S vaccination and SARS-CoV-2 variants. The study's findings and limits: TCR breadth and depth estimates may have understated total T cell responses. Participants in the vaccine arm had higher spike-specific TCR breadth; placebo recipients had lower.

Treatment described: around 19 received Ad26.COV2.S at low or high dose, single or two shots; about 5 received placebo; per-sample allocation not given. Samples analyzed were those drawn on day 63 after the first vaccine or placebo injection. Adults aged 18-55 years in Boston included the donor. With respect to this clone: Its antigen remains unidentified.

Method: immunoSEQ multiplex PCR; TCRdb's copy keeps in-frame clones and lacks some. The sample has 300,000 to 400,000 clones, 80% to 90% seen once. This CDR3 region has 13 residues. The germline V gene has CDR1 SGHNT and CDR2 YYREEE (reference sequence). Deletions cut 6 bases from V and 4 bases from J, with 13 bases between. The material sequenced was peripheral blood, taken in a trial of Ad26.COV2.S vaccine versus placebo. This chain uses TRBV5-4 with TRBJ1-1; unclear D gene. This TCR was sampled from a person between 18 and 59 years old who received the Ad26.COV2.S COVID-19 vaccine or a placebo. CDR3 coding DNA: TGTGCCAGCAACCCGGCCGTGGGCACTGAAGCTTTCTTT. Translating gives CASNPAVGTEAFF.